This T cell receptor (beta chain) came from a study of control samples from healthy donors and cancer patients. The CDR3 is made up of 15 amino acids. In germline, CDR1 is SNHLY, CDR2 FYNNEI. V lost 7 bases, J lost 5 bases, and 7 bases stayed unmatched. TCRdb's copy holds only in-frame clones and misses some; the assay was immunoSEQ multiplex PCR. Seen here are some 150,000 clones, around 94% observed once, and the top ten hold roughly 13%. The chain carries TRBV2 and TRBJ2-5; 13 bases align to TRBD2. This TCR was sampled from a middle-aged man in good health. The sample was blood. CDR3 DNA sequence: TGTGCCAGCACCGCGACTAGCGGGGGGAGTGAGACCCAGTACTTC. Its protein product is CASTATSGGSETQYF.